This T cell receptor beta chain was sequenced in a study of cytomegalovirus exposure and HLA in healthy donors. Findings and limits, study-wide: A prior analysis recorded that most TCR beta V segments were productive about 87% or about 30% of the time. Analyzed later, association rates of TCRs varied across HLA loci, with DRB1 most and HLA-C fewest. Reportedly, fewer N-insertions than the 666-donor mean appeared in an Asian-associated ancestry cluster in a later analysis. Cytomegalovirus status, reportedly, was diagnosed with high specificity and sensitivity by the classifier.

The ends were cut back, 1 base at V and 3 bases at J, with 13 bases in the middle. This CDR3 has 16 residues. The germline CDR1 and CDR2 sequences are LGHNA and YNFKEQ. Remarks on this clone: Its antigen is as yet unknown. Other DNA variants within this sample encode the same CDR3.

Primers for the PCR totalled 60 Vbeta and 13 Jbeta. This table comes from immunoSEQ multiplex PCR, and its TCRdb copy is limited to in-frame clones, with some not included. The data contain roughly 180,000 clones, about 68% of them singletons. The chain employs TRBV4-2 and TRBJ2-1; weak D call: TRBD2 (5 bases). Sequenced material: PBMCs. This receptor was identified in a female donor in good health and CMV-seronegative. CDR3 in DNA: TGTGCCAGCAGCCAAGGATTGGCGGGCGGCTACAATGAGCAGTTCTTC. This gives the protein CASSQGLAGGYNEQFF.